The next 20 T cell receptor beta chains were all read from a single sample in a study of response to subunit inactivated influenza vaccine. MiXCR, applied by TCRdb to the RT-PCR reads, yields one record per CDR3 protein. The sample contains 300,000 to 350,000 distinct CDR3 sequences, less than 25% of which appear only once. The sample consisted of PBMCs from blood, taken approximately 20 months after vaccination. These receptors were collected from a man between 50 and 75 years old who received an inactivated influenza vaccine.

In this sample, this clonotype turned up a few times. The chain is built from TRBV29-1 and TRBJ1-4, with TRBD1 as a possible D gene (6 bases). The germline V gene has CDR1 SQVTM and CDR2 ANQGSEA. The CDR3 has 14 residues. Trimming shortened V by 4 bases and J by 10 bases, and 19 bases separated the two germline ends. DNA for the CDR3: TGCAGCGTTGCGCCACAGGGACGGTTCGGAAAACTGTTTTTT. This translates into CSVAPQGRFGKLFF. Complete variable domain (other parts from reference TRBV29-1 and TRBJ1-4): SAVISQKPSRDICQRGTSLTIQCQVDSQVTMMFWYRQQPGQSLTLIATANQGSEATYESGFVIDKFPISRPNLTFSTLTVSNMSPEDSSIYLCSVAPQGRFGKLFFGSGTQLSVL.

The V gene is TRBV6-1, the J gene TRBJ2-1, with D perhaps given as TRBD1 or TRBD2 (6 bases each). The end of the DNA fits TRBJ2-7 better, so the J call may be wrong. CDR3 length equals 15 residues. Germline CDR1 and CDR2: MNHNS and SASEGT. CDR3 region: CASSRGQGGYQEQYF. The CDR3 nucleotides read TGTGCCAGCAGTCGGGGGCAGGGAGGCTATCAGGAGCAGTACTTC.

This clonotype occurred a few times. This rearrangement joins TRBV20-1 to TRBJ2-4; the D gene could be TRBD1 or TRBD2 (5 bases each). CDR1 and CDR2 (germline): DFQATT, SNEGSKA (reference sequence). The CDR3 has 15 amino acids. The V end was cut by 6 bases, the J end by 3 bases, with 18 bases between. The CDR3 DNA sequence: TGCAGTGCACTGGGACCCGATTTTGTCAAAAACATTCAGTACTTC. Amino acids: CSALGPDFVKNIQYF.

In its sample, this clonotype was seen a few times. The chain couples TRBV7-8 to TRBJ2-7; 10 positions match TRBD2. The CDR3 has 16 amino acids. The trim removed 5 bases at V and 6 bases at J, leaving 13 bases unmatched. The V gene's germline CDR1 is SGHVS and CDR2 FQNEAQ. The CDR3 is CASSLTSIAGGSEQYF. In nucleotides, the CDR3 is TGTGCCAGCAGCCTCACGTCGATAGCGGGAGGTTCCGAGCAGTACTTC.

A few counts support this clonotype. In DNA, the CDR3 is TGCAGCGTTGATGGGCCTCTCCAGACCCAGTACTTC. Protein product: CSVDGPLQTQYF. The V call is TRBV29-1, the J call TRBJ2-5; D unresolved. The CDR3 sequence is 12 residues long. The V end was cut by 3 bases, the J end by 6 bases, with 11 bases between. Germline V CDR1 and CDR2: SQVTM, ANQGSEA.

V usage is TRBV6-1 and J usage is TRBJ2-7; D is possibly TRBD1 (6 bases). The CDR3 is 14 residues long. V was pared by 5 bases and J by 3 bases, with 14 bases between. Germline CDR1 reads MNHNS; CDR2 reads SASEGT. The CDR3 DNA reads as TGTGCCAGCAGTACAGGGTCGGGGTTCTACGAGCAGTACTTC. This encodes CASSTGSGFYEQYF.

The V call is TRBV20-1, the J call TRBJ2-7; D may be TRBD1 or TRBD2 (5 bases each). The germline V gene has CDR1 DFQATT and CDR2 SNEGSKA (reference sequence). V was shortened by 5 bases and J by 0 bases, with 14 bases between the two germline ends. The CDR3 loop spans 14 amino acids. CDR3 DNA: TGCAGTGCTCCATTCAGGGAGAACTCCTACGAGCAGTACTTC. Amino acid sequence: CSAPFRENSYEQYF.

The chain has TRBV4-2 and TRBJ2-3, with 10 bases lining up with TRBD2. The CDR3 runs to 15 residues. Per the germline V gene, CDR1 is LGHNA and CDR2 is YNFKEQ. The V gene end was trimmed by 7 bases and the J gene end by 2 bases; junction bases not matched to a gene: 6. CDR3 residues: CASNRLAGDTDTQYF. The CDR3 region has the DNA TGTGCCAGCAACCGCCTAGCGGGGGACACAGATACGCAGTATTTT.

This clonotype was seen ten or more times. The CDR3: CASSFPSGRANYGYTF. The DNA for the CDR3 is TGTGCCAGCAGTTTCCCGAGCGGCAGGGCGAACTATGGCTACACCTTC. The V call is TRBV28, the J call TRBJ1-2; a possible D gene is TRBD1 (5 bases). Trimming cost V 3 bases and J 2 bases, with 16 bases left between them. This CDR3 region has 16 residues. The V gene's germline CDR1 is MDHEN and CDR2 SYDVKM.

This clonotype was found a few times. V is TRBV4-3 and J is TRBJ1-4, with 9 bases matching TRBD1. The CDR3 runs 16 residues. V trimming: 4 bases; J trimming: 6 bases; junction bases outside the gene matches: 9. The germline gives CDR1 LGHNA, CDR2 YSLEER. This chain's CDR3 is CASSLQTGTGYEKLFF. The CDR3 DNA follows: TGCGCCAGCAGCCTTCAAACCGGGACAGGGTATGAAAAACTGTTTTTT.

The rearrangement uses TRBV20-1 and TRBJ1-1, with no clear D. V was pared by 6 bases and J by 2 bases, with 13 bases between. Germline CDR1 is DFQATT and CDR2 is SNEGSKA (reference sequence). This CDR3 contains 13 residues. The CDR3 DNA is TGCAGTGCAAAACATCCGGGAAACACTGAAGCTTTCTTT. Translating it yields CSAKHPGNTEAFF.

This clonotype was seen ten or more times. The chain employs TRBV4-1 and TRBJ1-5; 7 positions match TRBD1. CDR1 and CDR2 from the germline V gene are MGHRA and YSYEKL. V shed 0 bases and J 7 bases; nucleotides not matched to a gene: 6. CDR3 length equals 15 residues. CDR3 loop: CASSQDRQGDQPQHF. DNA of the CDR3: TGCGCCAGCAGCCAAGATAGACAGGGCGACCAGCCCCAGCATTTT.

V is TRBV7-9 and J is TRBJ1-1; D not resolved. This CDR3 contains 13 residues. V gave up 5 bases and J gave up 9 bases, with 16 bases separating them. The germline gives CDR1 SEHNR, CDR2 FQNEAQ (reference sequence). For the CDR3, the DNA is TGTGCCAGCAGCGCCCTAGGGTCCCCCAAAGCTTTCTTT. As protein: CASSALGSPKAFF.

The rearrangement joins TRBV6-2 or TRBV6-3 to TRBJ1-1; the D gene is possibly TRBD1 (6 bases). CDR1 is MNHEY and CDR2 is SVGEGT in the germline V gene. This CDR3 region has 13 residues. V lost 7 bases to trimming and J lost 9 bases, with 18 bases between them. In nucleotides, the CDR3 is TGTGCCAGCAAGAGACAGGCGACGGTAAAAGCTTTCTTT. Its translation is CASKRQATVKAFF.

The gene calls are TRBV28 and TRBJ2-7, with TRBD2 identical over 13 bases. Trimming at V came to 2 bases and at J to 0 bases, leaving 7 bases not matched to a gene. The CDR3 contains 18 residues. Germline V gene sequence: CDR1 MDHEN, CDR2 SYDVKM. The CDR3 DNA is TGTGCCAGCAGTTTAGTTTCGGGACTAGCGGGGAACTCCTACGAGCAGTACTTC. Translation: CASSLVSGLAGNSYEQYF.

The CDR3 bases are TGTGCCAGCAGTTTTGGGCCGGTTAGGGCCACTGAAGCTTTCTTT. This encodes CASSFGPVRATEAFF. The rearrangement uses TRBV28 and TRBJ1-1, with D unclear. Trimming removed 3 bases from V and 4 bases from J, with 15 bases in between. Germline CDR1 MDHEN, CDR2 SYDVKM. The CDR3 extends over 15 amino acids.

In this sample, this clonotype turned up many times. In DNA, the CDR3 is TGTGCCAGCAGCCAAGATGACAGGGGGCTTTACTATGGCTACACCTTC. It is translated as CASSQDDRGLYYGYTF. This rearrangement joins TRBV14 to TRBJ1-2, with 10 bases aligning to TRBD1. Trimming took 0 bases from V and 3 from J; bases not matched to a gene: 4. From germline, CDR1 is SGHDN and CDR2 FVKESK. The CDR3 has 16 residues.

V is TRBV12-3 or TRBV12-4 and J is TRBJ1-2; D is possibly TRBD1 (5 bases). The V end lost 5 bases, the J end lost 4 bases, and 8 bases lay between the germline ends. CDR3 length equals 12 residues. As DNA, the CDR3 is TGTGCCAGCAGTCTGGGGACCTATGGCTACACCTTC. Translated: CASSLGTYGYTF.

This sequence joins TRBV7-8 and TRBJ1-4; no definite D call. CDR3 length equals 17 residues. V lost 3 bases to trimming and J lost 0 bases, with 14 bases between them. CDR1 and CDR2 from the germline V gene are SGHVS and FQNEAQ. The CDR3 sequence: CASSLRRAPATNEKLFF. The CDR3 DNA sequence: TGTGCCAGCAGCTTGAGGCGGGCTCCTGCAACTAATGAAAAACTGTTTTTT.

CDR3 protein: CSANLGGGVETQYF. The CDR3 DNA is TGCAGTGCTAATCTTGGCGGGGGAGTGGAGACCCAGTACTTC. V is TRBV20-1 and J is TRBJ2-5, with 7 positions matching TRBD2. The J segment lost 5 bases and the V segment lost 4 bases, leaving 10 bases of the junction unmatched. CDR1 and CDR2 (germline): DFQATT, SNEGSKA (reference sequence). The CDR3 totals 14 residues.